This T cell receptor beta chain came from a study of beta chain features in type 1 diabetes. Regarding the study as a whole: Type 1 diabetes patients showed a moderate but significant shortening of TCRB CDR3s in all four CD4+ subsets. In type 1 diabetes patients, VDJ junctions had fewer insertions; deletions at these junctions were more frequent.

Around 120 mL of blood, on average, came from one heparinised draw per donor. The authors obtained over 95% purity in all sorted populations. Reverse transcribing all isolated RNA meant expressed TCRB transcripts were sequenced. Only in-frame clones appear in the TCRdb table, and some are missing; sequencing was by immunoSEQ multiplex PCR. The data contain 93,000 or so clones, 25% to 30% of them seen just once; the ten biggest clones take up more than 0.45%. A word on this clone: Its antigen is not known.

V gave up 4 bases and J gave up 2 bases, with 10 bases separating them. CDR1 is SGHRS, CDR2 YFSETQ, per germline. There are 13 residues in the CDR3. The genes are TRBV5-1 and TRBJ2-7; a weak D match, TRBD1 (6 bases). Sequenced material: central memory CD4+ T cells from blood. The sequence came from a woman aged 18-29 years with type 1 diabetes. In DNA, the CDR3 is TGCGCCAGCAGCGTACGGGACACCTACGAGCAGTACTTC. Residues: CASSVRDTYEQYF.